A single sample is the source of the 23 T cell receptor beta chains below, sequenced in a study of response to subunit inactivated influenza vaccine. TCRdb processed the RT-PCR reads anew with MiXCR; each CDR3 protein has one entry. The repertoire consists of some 190,000 distinct CDR3 sequences, with roughly 14% occurring once and the leading ten covering under 30%. The sequencing used CD8+ T cells sorted from PBMCs, collected 5 to 6 days after vaccination. Receptors were obtained from a man aged 45-65 years who received an inactivated influenza vaccine.

The V call is TRBV12-3 or TRBV12-4, the J call TRBJ1-3; no reliable D call. V dropped 2 bases and J dropped 1 base, with 9 bases sitting between them. The length of the CDR3 is 15 residues. CDR3 bases: TGTGCCAGCAGTTTACTAACCGGGTCTGGAAACACCATATATTTT. Translated: CASSLLTGSGNTIYF.

This clonotype was seen only a few times. The chain links TRBV7-6 to TRBJ1-1; D gene ambiguous. The germline gives CDR1 SGHVS, CDR2 FNYEAQ. V was cut by 4 bases and J by 4 bases, with 13 bases left in between. The CDR3 spans 14 residues. CDR3 loop: CASSSEPKPTEAFF. The CDR3 nucleotides read TGTGCCAGCAGCTCTGAGCCGAAACCCACTGAAGCTTTCTTT.

This clonotype came up a few times. DNA for the CDR3: TGTGCCAGCAGCTCTCCGGGACAGGGGGACTACGAGCAGTACTTC. This encodes CASSSPGQGDYEQYF. The chain recombines TRBV7-2 with TRBJ2-7; 11 nucleotides match TRBD1. This CDR3 has 15 amino acids. V gave up 4 bases and J gave up 3 bases; unmatched junction bases: 5. Germline CDR1 and CDR2: SGHTA and FQGNSA. Full variable domain (outside the CDR3, taken from reference TRBV7-2 and TRBJ2-7): GAGVSQSPSNKVTEKGKDVELRCDPISGHTALYWYRQSLGQGLEFLIYFQGNSAPDKSGLPSDRFSAERTGGSVSTLTIQRTQQEDSAVYLCASSSPGQGDYEQYFGPGTRLTVT.

This clonotype appeared a few times. The rearrangement joins TRBV30 to TRBJ1-2; D gene unclear. Looked up from germline, CDR1 is GTSNPN and CDR2 is SVGIG (reference sequence). Deletions cut 0 bases from V and 2 bases from J, with 16 bases between. The CDR3 spans 16 residues. The CDR3 is CAWSVTQFSWNYGYTF. The DNA for the CDR3 is TGTGCCTGGAGTGTAACGCAGTTCTCCTGGAACTATGGCTACACCTTC.

The chain uses TRBV4-3 and TRBJ2-7; D unclear. Looked up from germline, CDR1 is LGHNA and CDR2 is YSLEER. V was trimmed by 0 bases and J by 4 bases, leaving 13 bases between them. The CDR3 contains 15 residues. In DNA, the CDR3 is TGCGCCAGCAGCCAAGATAGCTTATACGGTTACGAGCAGTACTTC. Translating gives CASSQDSLYGYEQYF.

This clonotype has just a few counts. This chain links TRBV15 with TRBJ2-1; 8 bases align to TRBD1. The CDR3 has 14 residues. J gave up 5 bases and V 4 bases, and 4 bases lay outside the gene matches. Germline loops: CDR1 LNHNV, CDR2 YYDKDF (reference sequence). DNA of the CDR3: TGTGCCACCAGCAACGGACAGGGAGACAATGAGCAGTTCTTC. Its translation: CATSNGQGDNEQFF.

The V and J genes are TRBV10-3 and TRBJ1-1, with 8 bases identical to TRBD1. CDR3 length: 13 amino acids. V gave up 6 bases and J gave up 6 bases; unmatched junction bases: 6. Looked up from germline, CDR1 is ENHRY and CDR2 is SYGVKD. CDR3 protein: CAIRQQGVPEAFF. The DNA for the CDR3 is TGTGCCATCAGACAACAGGGGGTTCCTGAAGCTTTCTTT.

The chain uses TRBV6-1 and TRBJ2-7, with 10 bases matching TRBD1. CDR1 is MNHNS and CDR2 is SASEGT in the germline V gene. The CDR3 has 14 amino acids. J gave up 4 bases and V 6 bases, and 6 bases lay outside the gene matches. This CDR3 reads CASSAPGQGYEQYF. The CDR3 DNA reads TGTGCCAGCAGCGCCCCGGGACAGGGGTACGAGCAGTACTTC.

This sequence joins TRBV5-1 and TRBJ2-7; the match to TRBD1 covers 10 bases. The CDR3 has 14 amino acids. Looked up from germline, CDR1 is SGHRS and CDR2 is YFSETQ. V was clipped by 4 bases and J by 5 bases; unmatched bases: 6. CDR3 protein: CASSTGQGLHEQYF. CDR3 nucleotide sequence: TGCGCCAGCAGCACGGGACAGGGGTTACACGAGCAGTACTTC. The whole variable domain, remainder taken from reference TRBV5-1 and TRBJ2-7, is KAGVTQTPRYLIKTRGQQVTLSCSPISGHRSVSWYQQTPGQGLQFLFEYFSETQRNKGNFPGRFSGRQFSNSRSEMNVSTLELGDSALYLCASSTGQGLHEQYFGPGTRLTVT.

This clonotype has only a few counts. The CDR3 loop is CASSSGGQLVAYF. The DNA for the CDR3 is TGTGCCAGCAGCTCCGGGGGACAGCTTGTTGCATATTTT. The J gene is TRBJ2-3, the V gene TRBV11-2; tentatively, D is TRBD1 (7 bases). CDR1 is SGHAT and CDR2 is FQNNGV in the germline V gene. Trimming removed 4 bases from V and 15 bases from J, with 20 bases in between. The CDR3 totals 13 residues.

The rearrangement joins TRBV12-3 or TRBV12-4 to TRBJ2-1; TRBD2 aligns across 7 bases. With 5 bases clipped from V and 9 bases from J, the junction kept 10 bases outside the gene matches. This CDR3 is 14 amino acids long. The CDR3: CASSGYGRAGEQFF. The CDR3 DNA reads TGTGCCAGCAGTGGTTATGGGAGGGCCGGTGAGCAGTTCTTC.

This chain connects TRBV12-3 or TRBV12-4 to TRBJ2-1; D not resolved. The germline V and J ends were trimmed by 6 bases and 10 bases, with 13 bases remaining between them. The CDR3 is made up of 12 amino acids. The CDR3 region has the DNA TGTGCCAGCAGCCTTAACTCCCGAGAGCAGTTCTTC. This gives the protein CASSLNSREQFF.

This clonotype was counted between two and nine times. The chain has TRBV30 and TRBJ2-1; the D call may be TRBD1 or TRBD2 (6 bases each). The CDR3 extends over 15 amino acids. The germline gives CDR1 GTSNPN, CDR2 SVGIG (reference sequence). The ends were cut back, 1 base at V and 4 bases at J, with 14 bases in the middle. CDR3 sequence (DNA): TGTGCCTGGAGTGCGTGGGAGGACAGTTACAATGAGCAGTTCTTC. Residues: CAWSAWEDSYNEQFF.

This clonotype was counted only a few times. CDR3 in amino acids: CASRTDSEQFF. The CDR3 DNA sequence: TGTGCCAGCAGAACGGACAGTGAGCAGTTCTTC. The rearrangement joins TRBV6-5 to TRBJ2-1; D may be TRBD1 (6 bases). Trimming left V 6 bases short and J 9 bases short, with 9 bases between. From germline, CDR1 is MNHEY and CDR2 SVGAGI. The CDR3 has 11 residues.

J is TRBJ2-7 and V is TRBV7-6; D unclear. Trimming shortened V by 1 base and J by 0 bases, and 10 bases separated the two germline ends. In germline, CDR1 is SGHVS, CDR2 FNYEAQ. The CDR3 is 15 residues long. CDR3 region: CASSLEVASSYEQYF. The CDR3 DNA reads as TGTGCCAGCAGCTTAGAAGTGGCGAGCTCCTACGAGCAGTACTTC. Filled out from reference TRBV7-6 and TRBJ2-7, the complete variable domain reads GAGVSQSPRYKVTKRGQDVALRCDPISGHVSLYWYRQALGQGPEFLTYFNYEAQQDKSGLPNDRFSAERPEGSISTLTIQRTEQRDSAMYRCASSLEVASSYEQYFGPGTRLTVT.

This sequence joins TRBV19 and TRBJ2-1, with 7 bases lining up with TRBD1. Looked up from germline, CDR1 is LNHDA and CDR2 is SQIVND (reference sequence). V gave up 0 bases and J gave up 8 bases; unmatched junction bases: 1. This CDR3 has 13 amino acids. The CDR3 sequence is CASSIDQGDEQFF. CDR3 sequence (DNA): TGTGCCAGTAGTATAGACCAGGGGGATGAGCAGTTCTTC. The full variable domain, rest sourced from reference TRBV19 and TRBJ2-1, is DGGITQSPKYLFRKEGQNVTLSCEQNLNHDAMYWYRQDPGQGLRLIYYSQIVNDFQKGDIAEGYSVSREKKESFPLTVTSAQKNPTAFYLCASSIDQGDEQFFGPGTRLTVL.

The rearrangement uses TRBV12-3 or TRBV12-4 and TRBJ1-1, with TRBD1 matching over 8 bases. The CDR3 has 14 residues. The trim removed 2 bases at V and 4 bases at J, leaving 3 bases unmatched. The CDR3 spells CASSLFDRGTEAFF. The CDR3 coding sequence is TGTGCCAGCAGTTTATTCGACAGGGGCACTGAAGCTTTCTTT.

This clonotype was counted at least ten times. This rearrangement joins TRBV6-5 to TRBJ2-7, with no clear D. Germline values: CDR1 MNHEY, CDR2 SVGAGI. This CDR3 is 14 amino acids long. V was clipped by 0 bases and J by 3 bases, with 9 bases between them. The CDR3: CASSYSIEHYEQYF. The CDR3 DNA reads as TGTGCCAGCAGTTACTCGATAGAGCACTACGAGCAGTACTTC.

This chain links TRBV7-7 with TRBJ2-1, with D maybe TRBD2 (5 bases). V was pared by 2 bases and J by 5 bases, with 7 bases between. Looked up from germline, CDR1 is SSHAT and CDR2 is FNYEAQ (reference sequence). This CDR3 is 13 amino acids long. Here the CDR3 DNA reads TGTGCCAGCAGCTTATCCGGGAACAATGAGCAGTTCTTC. It codes for CASSLSGNNEQFF.

Comment on this clonotype: The germline gene is not matched at one end of the junction; a read error may be the cause. The V gene is TRBV4-1, the J gene TRBJ2-5; D is undetermined. CDR3 length: 14 residues. Germline lookup yields CDR1 MGHRA and CDR2 YSYEKL. CDR3 in DNA: TGCGCCAGCGGCCAAGTAGGAGAAGTTGAGACCCAGTACTTC. It specifies CASGQVGEVETQYF.

The chain joins TRBV7-9 to TRBJ2-1; 9 bases fit TRBD2. The CDR3 covers 15 residues. After removal of 6 bases from V and 2 bases from J, the junction contained 5 bases not matched to a gene. The germline gives CDR1 SEHNR, CDR2 FQNEAQ (reference sequence). The CDR3 bases are TGTGCCAGCAGTTCGCGGGGGGGCCCCTACAATGAGCAGTTCTTC. Its protein is CASSSRGGPYNEQFF.

The chain links TRBV5-6 to TRBJ1-1; TRBD1 matches at 9 bases. Germline V gene data show CDR1 as SGHDT and CDR2 as YYEEEE. The CDR3 contains 16 residues. The junction had 11 bases not matched to a gene; V was cut back by 4 bases and J by 4 bases. The CDR3 nucleotides read TGTGCCAGCAGCCCCGGGGGGACAGGGAGGGGCACTGAAGCTTTCTTT. Its translation: CASSPGGTGRGTEAFF.

The J gene is TRBJ2-7, the V gene TRBV20-1; 9 bases match TRBD2. Germline values: CDR1 DFQATT, CDR2 SNEGSKA (reference sequence). V was pared by 1 base and J by 0 bases, with 4 bases of the junction left unmatched. The CDR3 is made up of 15 amino acids. The CDR3 reads CSARVAGGGSYEQYF. The CDR3 nucleotides read TGCAGTGCTAGAGTTGCGGGGGGGGGCTCCTACGAGCAGTACTTC.